These 31 T cell receptor beta chains were sequenced from one sample in a study of blood T cell repertoires in COVID-19. Only in-frame clones appear in the TCRdb table, and some are missing; sequencing was by immunoSEQ multiplex PCR. The table lists about 160,000 clones, roughly 80% of them singletons, with approximately 5.6% in the top ten. The sequenced sample consisted of PBMCs or T cells enriched from blood (not recorded which). These receptors were obtained from a woman in her forties with acute COVID-19.

The rearrangement uses TRBV29-1 and TRBJ2-1, with TRBD2 identical over 8 bases. Germline assignment: CDR1 SQVTM and CDR2 ANQGSEA. Trimming at V came to 2 bases and at J to 11 bases, leaving 5 bases not matched to a gene. This CDR3 spans 12 amino acids. The CDR3 DNA reads as TGCAGCGTTGAATTTAGCGGGAAGAAGCAGTTCTTC. This gives the protein CSVEFSGKKQFF.

The chain joins TRBV18 to TRBJ1-2; 8 bases map to TRBD1. With V trimmed by 1 base and J by 4 bases, 5 bases remained unmatched. CDR1 and CDR2 from the germline V gene are KGHSH and LQKENI. The CDR3 spans 15 residues. The CDR3 DNA follows: TGTGCCAGCTCACCACGAGGTGACAGGGGCTATGGCTACACCTTC. Its protein product is CASSPRGDRGYGYTF.

J is TRBJ2-3 and V is TRBV2; possible D gene TRBD2, 5 bases. Germline lookup yields CDR1 SNHLY and CDR2 FYNNEI. Trimming took 3 bases from V and 0 from J, leaving 13 bases between them. The length of the CDR3 is 16 residues. CDR3 in amino acids: CASSDMMEVSTDTQYF. CDR3 nucleotide sequence: TGTGCCAGCAGTGATATGATGGAGGTTAGCACAGATACGCAGTATTTT.

The chain carries TRBV7-9 and TRBJ2-5; maybe TRBD2 (5 bases). The CDR3 spans 14 residues. The V gene's germline CDR1 is SEHNR and CDR2 FQNEAQ (reference sequence). With 1 base removed from V and 5 bases from J, the gap between germline ends came to 11 bases. The CDR3 DNA reads TGTGCCAGCAGCTTAGTCGGGAAGATTGAGACCCAGTACTTC. Translated, it gives CASSLVGKIETQYF.

The chain carries TRBV2 and TRBJ1-2; TRBD1 aligns across 10 bases. V lost 6 bases and J lost 5; bases outside the gene matches: 9. This CDR3 is built from 15 residues. Looked up from germline, CDR1 is SNHLY and CDR2 is FYNNEI. The CDR3 DNA reads as TGTGCCAGCAGGACAGGGGGCGTAAGGGGATATGGCTACACCTTC. Protein: CASRTGGVRGYGYTF.

This clone was observed a handful of times. One junction end disagrees with the germline gene, perhaps due to a read error. The gene calls are TRBV24-1 and TRBJ2-2, with a tentative D call TRBD2 (5 bases). CDR1 is KGHDR, CDR2 SFDVKD, per germline. The CDR3 sequence is 16 residues long. The CDR3: CATSDRLYSGYRGAVF. CDR3 nucleotides: TGTGCCACCAGTGACCGACTGTATAGTGGGTACCGGGGAGCTGTTTTT.

The J gene is TRBJ1-1, the V gene TRBV6-5; no clear D gene. The CDR3 has 14 residues. The germline V gene has CDR1 MNHEY and CDR2 SVGAGI. Trimming stripped 2 bases from V and 3 bases from J, with 10 bases between. CDR3 in amino acids: CASSYLTEDTEAFF. The CDR3 nucleotides are TGTGCCAGCAGTTACCTGACCGAGGACACTGAAGCTTTCTTT.

The genes are TRBV5-1 and TRBJ2-7; 11 nucleotides align to TRBD1. Germline-derived CDR1 and CDR2 are SGHRS and YFSETQ. V gave up 4 bases and J gave up 1 base; unmatched junction bases: 4. CDR3 length: 15 amino acids. For the CDR3, the DNA is TGCGCCAGCAGCACTGGGACAGGGGGATCCTACGAGCAGTACGTC. It encodes CASSTGTGGSYEQYV.

The V call is TRBV18, the J call TRBJ1-1, with no clear D. V lost 3 bases and J 6 bases, leaving 17 bases between the germline ends. This CDR3 contains 15 residues. Germline V gives CDR1 KGHSH, CDR2 LQKENI. CDR3 sequence reads: CASSPTTSAVAEAFF. In nucleotides, the CDR3 is TGTGCCAGCTCACCCACTACGAGTGCGGTGGCTGAAGCTTTCTTT.

The rearrangement joins TRBV29-1 to TRBJ1-2; TRBD1 aligns across 7 bases. The CDR3 loop spans 12 amino acids. Germline assignment: CDR1 SQVTM and CDR2 ANQGSEA. Trimming took 7 bases from V and 4 from J; bases not matched to a gene: 6. Written as DNA, the CDR3 is TGCAGCGCACCACAGGGGAGCTATGGCTACACCTTC. This encodes CSAPQGSYGYTF.

The rearrangement links TRBV10-3 to TRBJ1-5; possibly TRBD1 for D (6 bases). CDR1 is ENHRY, CDR2 SYGVKD, per germline. This CDR3 has 15 residues. V was pared by 4 bases and J by 3 bases, with 13 bases between. CDR3 coding DNA: TGTGCCATCAGTGGCGGGGGGCAGGACAATCAGCCCCAGCATTTT. Protein: CAISGGGQDNQPQHF.

The chain links TRBV5-5 to TRBJ2-3; 14 bases are shared with TRBD2. V gave up 0 bases and J gave up 4 bases; unmatched junction bases: 4. Germline values: CDR1 SGHKS, CDR2 YYEKEE (reference sequence). The CDR3 covers 17 residues. CDR3 bases: TGTGCCAGCAGCTTGGGCGGGACTAGCGGGAGTTCAGATACGCAGTATTTT. This translates into CASSLGGTSGSSDTQYF.

This clone was picked up a small number of times. The gene calls are TRBV14 and TRBJ2-5, with 7 bases aligning to TRBD2. Germline assignment: CDR1 SGHDN and CDR2 FVKESK. This CDR3 is 15 amino acids long. With V trimmed by 1 base and J by 7 bases, 9 bases remained unmatched. In DNA form, the CDR3 reads TGTGCCAGCAGCCAAGGGCTAGCGGAGTGGGTGACCCAGTACTTC. Its protein product is CASSQGLAEWVTQYF. The variable domain in full, completed from reference TRBV14 and TRBJ2-5, reads EAGVTQFPSHSVIEKGQTVTLRCDPISGHDNLYWYRRVMGKEIKFLLHFVKESKQDESGMPNNRFLAERTGGTYSTLKVQPAELEDSGVYFCASSQGLAEWVTQYFGPGTRLLVL.

The table lists this clone with a count of one. The chain joins TRBV5-5 to TRBJ1-2, with no clear D. CDR1 and CDR2 from the germline V gene are SGHKS and YYEKEE (reference sequence). CDR3 length equals 13 residues. V lost 4 bases, J lost 8 bases, and 15 bases lay in between. CDR3 residues: CASSPTESTGYTF. DNA for the CDR3: TGTGCCAGCAGCCCGACTGAGAGTACCGGCTACACCTTC.

CDR3 DNA: TGTGCCAGTACCCCGGACAGGGGGGTTATTAGCTATGGCTACACCTTC. Residues: CASTPDRGVISYGYTF. The rearrangement links TRBV2 to TRBJ1-2, with 10 bases matching TRBD1. V shed 9 bases and J 4 bases; nucleotides not matched to a gene: 14. This CDR3 is built from 16 residues. Germline V gives CDR1 SNHLY, CDR2 FYNNEI.

The chain uses TRBV6-5 and TRBJ2-2; tentatively, D is TRBD1 (6 bases). Between the trimmed V and J ends, which lost 7 bases and 5 bases, there was a span of 11 bases. The CDR3 length is 13 residues. Per germline, CDR1 MNHEY and CDR2 SVGAGI. The CDR3 sequence: CASKGTITGELFF. CDR3 DNA: TGTGCCAGCAAGGGGACAATAACCGGGGAGCTGTTTTTT.

J is TRBJ2-3 and V is TRBV5-1, with D possibly matching TRBD1 (6 bases). Trimming cost V 2 bases and J 1 base, with 20 bases left between them. Germline CDR1 is SGHRS and CDR2 is YFSETQ. This CDR3 spans 18 amino acids. CDR3 DNA: TGCGCCAGCAGCTTAGAGGGGGTACAAGTATTGGGCACAGATACGCAGTATTTT. It translates to CASSLEGVQVLGTDTQYF.

This clone came up a few times. The chain links TRBV4-1 to TRBJ1-3; 8 nucleotides match TRBD1. The trim removed 3 bases at V and 1 base at J, leaving 2 bases unmatched. Germline V lookup: CDR1 MGHRA, CDR2 YSYEKL. The CDR3 covers 15 residues. For the CDR3, the DNA is TGCGCCAGCAGCCAGGGGACAGGATCTGGAAACACCATATATTTT. Translated, it gives CASSQGTGSGNTIYF.

The chain joins TRBV4-2 to TRBJ2-5, with 10 bases identical to TRBD2. Germline values: CDR1 LGHNA, CDR2 YNFKEQ. V was clipped by 4 bases and J by 2 bases; unmatched bases: 13. The CDR3 has 18 amino acids. CDR3 nucleotide sequence: TGTGCCAGCAGCCCCGTCTCGGGAAGCGGGAGGGGGCAAGAGACCCAGTACTTC. Translating gives CASSPVSGSGRGQETQYF.

CDR3 region: CASSLGGRGGGGYTF. DNA of the CDR3: TGTGCCAGCAGCTTAGGAGGCCGGGGTGGCGGTGGCTACACCTTC. J is TRBJ1-2 and V is TRBV11-2, with no clear D. CDR1 is SGHAT and CDR2 is FQNNGV in the germline V gene. There are 15 residues in the CDR3. The V end lost 1 base, the J end lost 7 bases, and 16 bases lay between the germline ends.

The table lists this clone with a few counts. This chain joins TRBV13 and TRBJ1-2, with 7 nucleotides matching TRBD1. CDR1 and CDR2 (germline): PRHDT, FYEKMQ (reference sequence). Trimming at V came to 4 bases and at J to 8 bases, leaving 10 bases not matched to a gene. The CDR3 consists of 14 residues. CDR3 loop: CASSSPGQIGGYTF. Here the CDR3 DNA reads TGTGCCAGCAGCTCTCCGGGACAGATAGGGGGCTACACCTTC.

The chain carries TRBV10-3 and TRBJ2-5; TRBD2 might be the D (6 bases). V gave up 4 bases and J gave up 5 bases, with 11 bases separating them. The CDR3 sequence is 13 residues long. Per the germline V gene, CDR1 is ENHRY and CDR2 is SYGVKD. The CDR3 region is CAISAGLQETQYF. In nucleotides, the CDR3 is TGTGCCATCAGTGCGGGACTCCAGGAGACCCAGTACTTC.

The rearrangement links TRBV5-6 to TRBJ1-5; possibly TRBD1 for D (6 bases). The V end was cut by 0 bases, the J end by 0 bases, with 10 bases between. The CDR3 sequence is 16 residues long. The germline CDR1 and CDR2 sequences are SGHDT and YYEEEE. CDR3 in DNA: TGTGCCAGCAGCTTGGCTCAGGGGACTAGCAATCAGCCCCAGCATTTT. It yields the protein CASSLAQGTSNQPQHF.

J is TRBJ2-2 and V is TRBV9; 15 nucleotides match TRBD2. Germline V gene data show CDR1 as SGDLS and CDR2 as YYNGEE. This CDR3 is 19 amino acids long. The ends lost 3 bases at V and 0 bases at J; junction bases unmatched: 6. The CDR3, as DNA: TGTGCCAGCAGCGCGGCCCGGACTAGCGGGAGGGCGAACACCGGGGAGCTGTTTTTT. It codes for CASSAARTSGRANTGELFF.

The genes are TRBV7-9 and TRBJ2-1, with 7 bases identical to TRBD1. Germline V gene data show CDR1 as SEHNR and CDR2 as FQNEAQ (reference sequence). Unmatched junction bases numbered 15, after V lost 5 bases and J lost 5 bases. This CDR3 contains 17 residues. The DNA for the CDR3 is TGTGCCAGCAGCCCCCTAAACAGGGGAAAGGAGAACAATGAGCAGTTCTTC. Encoded protein: CASSPLNRGKENNEQFF.

There are many counts of this clone. J is TRBJ1-2 and V is TRBV9; a weak D match, TRBD1 (5 bases). Between the trimmed V and J ends, which lost 3 bases and 5 bases, there was a span of 23 bases. Germline-derived CDR1 and CDR2 are SGDLS and YYNGEE. The CDR3 consists of 17 residues. This chain's CDR3 is CASSASPFDRIPYGYTF. CDR3 DNA sequence: TGTGCCAGCAGCGCATCCCCCTTCGACAGAATCCCTTATGGCTACACCTTC.

This rearrangement joins TRBV5-1 to TRBJ2-7; D possibly uses TRBD1 or TRBD2 (5 bases each). The CDR3 has 14 amino acids. V lost 4 bases and J 3 bases, leaving 14 bases between the germline ends. Germline lookup yields CDR1 SGHRS and CDR2 YFSETQ. The CDR3, as DNA: TGCGCCAGCAGCGTGGGGACCGAGGGCTACGAGCAGTACTTC. Translation gives CASSVGTEGYEQYF.

This chain links TRBV30 with TRBJ1-2, with unresolved D. The CDR3 is 14 amino acids. V shed 4 bases and J shed 0 bases, with 12 bases lying between them. CDR1 is GTSNPN, CDR2 SVGIG, per germline (reference sequence). The chain's CDR3 is CAWTPDTANYGYTF. The DNA for the CDR3 is TGTGCCTGGACCCCCGACACTGCTAACTATGGCTACACCTTC.

V usage is TRBV7-8 and J usage is TRBJ2-7, with unresolved D. With 4 bases removed from V and 1 base from J, the gap between germline ends came to 8 bases. The CDR3 extends over 13 amino acids. CDR1 is SGHVS, CDR2 FQNEAQ, per germline. In nucleotides, the CDR3 is TGTGCCAGCAGCTCCTATCAATCCTACGAGCAGTACGTC. Its translation is CASSSYQSYEQYV.

This sequence joins TRBV27 and TRBJ2-2; 7 bases are shared with TRBD2. Per the germline V gene, CDR1 is MNHEY and CDR2 is SMNVEV (reference sequence). J was trimmed by 5 bases and V by 7 bases; bases with no gene match: 4. The CDR3 covers 13 residues. CDR3 residues: CASNSGGTGELFF. The CDR3 nucleotides are TGTGCCAGCAACTCGGGGGGAACCGGGGAGCTGTTTTTT.

This clone was detected only once. The V call is TRBV10-3, the J call TRBJ2-2; D call uncertain. V shed 3 bases and J shed 6 bases, with 14 bases lying between them. Germline CDR1 and CDR2: ENHRY and SYGVKD. The CDR3 sequence is 15 residues long. For the CDR3, the DNA is TGTGCCATCAGTGACTATACAGAGAAACCCGGGGAGCTGTTTTTT. Its protein is CAISDYTEKPGELFF.